The 32 T cell receptor beta chains below all came from one sample that was sequenced in a study of vaccination and CD4 T cells after COVID-19. The Oncomine TCR Beta short-read assay was applied to DNA of cultured CD4+ T cells. TCRdb reprocessed the PCR reads with MiXCR, giving one entry per CDR3 protein. This table has under 15,000 distinct CDR3 sequences, around 75% appearing once. These TCRs are of unknown antigen specificity. Treatment specified: approximately 10-day PBMC culture with coronavirus spike peptide pools or control peptides (ViraFEST assay). Sequencing used CD4+ T cells from blood, cultured in vitro. Receptors originate from a human donor who had recovered from COVID-19.

The chain links TRBV28 to TRBJ2-2; TRBD2 agrees at 13 bases. V lost 2 bases to trimming and J lost 4 bases; unmatched junction nucleotides: 4. The CDR3 covers 17 residues. Germline lookup yields CDR1 MDHEN and CDR2 SYDVKM. CDR3 protein: CASSLPLAGGPTGELFF. The CDR3 DNA is TGTGCCAGCAGTTTACCACTAGCGGGAGGGCCCACCGGGGAGCTGTTTTTT.

The CDR3 region has the DNA TGTGCCAGCAGTACGACAGGGGTGAGAGGGACCCAGTACTTC. Amino acids: CASSTTGVRGTQYF. The chain carries TRBV6-1 and TRBJ2-4; TRBD1 agrees at 8 bases. The J call may be incorrect, as the DNA end agrees better with TRBJ2-5. This CDR3 spans 14 amino acids. The germline CDR1 and CDR2 sequences are MNHNS and SASEGT.

This chain connects TRBV29-1 to TRBJ1-3; no clear D gene. V was clipped by 2 bases and J by 2 bases, with 7 bases between them. The CDR3 length is 13 residues. The germline gives CDR1 SQVTM, CDR2 ANQGSEA. The CDR3 loop reads CSVEQTTGNTIYF. CDR3 nucleotide sequence: TGCAGCGTTGAACAGACTACTGGAAACACCATATATTTT.

The J gene is TRBJ2-3, the V gene TRBV24-1; 10 positions agree with TRBD1. Germline assignment: CDR1 KGHDR and CDR2 SFDVKD. The V gene end was trimmed by 0 bases and the J gene end by 4 bases; junction bases not matched to a gene: 6. This CDR3 comprises 17 residues. In DNA form, the CDR3 reads TGTGCCACCAGTGATTTGGCGGGACAGGGGTCAGCAGATACGCAGTATTTT. It encodes CATSDLAGQGSADTQYF.

V and J are TRBV21-1 and TRBJ2-7; the DNA was not used to check the table's D call, TRBD2. TRBV21-1 is annotated as a pseudogene. The CDR3 loop spans 15 amino acids. The CDR3 region is CASSNASGPTYEQYF. The CDR3 nucleotides read TGTGCCAGCAGCAACGCTAGCGGGCCTACCTACGAGCAGTACTTC.

The rearrangement joins TRBV19 to TRBJ2-5; 8 bases are shared with TRBD2. Germline V gene lookup returns CDR1 LNHDA and CDR2 SQIVND (reference sequence). This CDR3 is 13 amino acids long. J lost 5 bases, V lost 5 bases, and 4 bases had no gene match. The CDR3 bases are TGTGCCAGTAGTTTAGCGGGATGGGAGACCCAGTACTTC. Translation: CASSLAGWETQYF.

This clonotype appeared once. The chain uses TRBV20-1 and TRBJ1-5; D may be TRBD1 (5 bases). The germline V gene encodes CDR1 DFQATT and CDR2 SNEGSKA (reference sequence). V lost 0 bases, J lost 6 bases, and 12 bases lay in between. This CDR3 is built from 14 residues. In DNA, the CDR3 is TGCAGTGCTAGAGAGTTACTGCAGGGTCAGCCCCAGCATTTT. Its translation: CSARELLQGQPQHF.

The chain couples TRBV6-1 to TRBJ2-5; D is perhaps TRBD2 (7 bases). Trimming stripped 0 bases from V and 2 bases from J, with 16 bases between. The length of the CDR3 is 17 residues. CDR1 and CDR2 from the germline V gene are MNHNS and SASEGT. As DNA, the CDR3 is TGTGCCAGCAGTGAAGCGATTATAGGGGGGGGACAAGAGACCCAGTACTTC. It yields the protein CASSEAIIGGGQETQYF.

The chain carries TRBV7-2 and TRBJ2-3; 7 bases fit TRBD1. Germline trimming cut 5 bases from V and 1 base from J; bases unmatched to any gene: 3. Germline V gene data show CDR1 as SGHTA and CDR2 as FQGNSA. The CDR3 extends over 14 amino acids. The DNA for the CDR3 is TGTGCCAGCAGCGTTGGACAGGGCACAGATACGCAGTATTTT. It is translated as CASSVGQGTDTQYF. Looking up the rest from reference TRBV7-2 and TRBJ2-3 gives the full variable domain: GAGVSQSPSNKVTEKGKDVELRCDPISGHTALYWYRQSLGQGLEFLIYFQGNSAPDKSGLPSDRFSAERTGGSVSTLTIQRTQQEDSAVYLCASSVGQGTDTQYFGPGTRLTVL.

V and J are TRBV20-1 and TRBJ2-1; D is unresolved. Germline CDR1 reads DFQATT; CDR2 reads SNEGSKA (reference sequence). V was clipped by 1 base and J by 10 bases, with 11 bases between them. The CDR3 has 12 residues. CDR3 DNA sequence: TGCAGTGCTAGAGTATCGGGTTGGGAGCAGTTCTTC. It is translated as CSARVSGWEQFF.

The genes are TRBV4-2 and TRBJ2-5, with D maybe TRBD1 (6 bases). The CDR3 has 13 amino acids. V gave up 2 bases and J gave up 4 bases, with 8 bases separating them. The germline V gene encodes CDR1 LGHNA and CDR2 YNFKEQ. The CDR3 sequence: CASSQSRGETQYF. For the CDR3, the DNA is TGTGCCAGCAGCCAATCCAGGGGAGAGACCCAGTACTTC.

The chain is built from TRBV7-2 and TRBJ2-2; 14 bases are a match to TRBD2. The CDR3 covers 17 residues. The V segment lost 5 bases and the J segment 6 bases; nucleotides outside the gene matches: 8. In germline, CDR1 is SGHTA, CDR2 FQGNSA. The CDR3 DNA sequence: TGTGCCAGCAGCCCTCGACTAGCGGGAGGGCGTCCCGGGGAGCTGTTTTTT. This gives the protein CASSPRLAGGRPGELFF.

The V call is TRBV11-2, the J call TRBJ1-5; D gene ambiguous. The CDR3 covers 15 residues. Germline assignment: CDR1 SGHAT and CDR2 FQNNGV. The V end was cut by 3 bases, the J end by 4 bases, with 13 bases between. CDR3 in amino acids: CASSFSRGGNQPQHF. In DNA form, the CDR3 reads TGTGCCAGCAGCTTTTCCCGAGGCGGTAATCAGCCCCAGCATTTT.

The genes are TRBV7-6 and TRBJ2-3; D is possibly TRBD1 or TRBD2 (5 bases each). V lost 1 base, J lost 1 base, and 15 bases lay in between. This CDR3 has 17 amino acids. CDR1 and CDR2 (germline): SGHVS, FNYEAQ. The CDR3 reads CASSLEGRRVGTDTQYF. CDR3 bases: TGTGCCAGCAGCTTAGAGGGGCGGCGGGTAGGCACAGATACGCAGTATTTT. The whole variable domain, remainder taken from reference TRBV7-6 and TRBJ2-3, is GAGVSQSPRYKVTKRGQDVALRCDPISGHVSLYWYRQALGQGPEFLTYFNYEAQQDKSGLPNDRFSAERPEGSISTLTIQRTEQRDSAMYRCASSLEGRRVGTDTQYFGPGTRLTVL.

The chain has TRBV7-2 and TRBJ1-2; D perhaps matches TRBD1 (5 bases). Trimming shortened V by 5 bases and J by 8 bases, and 18 bases separated the two germline ends. Per the germline V gene, CDR1 is SGHTA and CDR2 is FQGNSA. This CDR3 spans 14 amino acids. CDR3 residues: CASSPLPGYDGYTF. The CDR3 DNA follows: TGTGCCAGCAGCCCGCTACCAGGGTATGACGGCTACACCTTC.

The chain links TRBV6-4 to TRBJ1-2; 8 nucleotides match TRBD1. V lost 2 bases to trimming and J lost 7 bases; unmatched junction nucleotides: 6. The CDR3 totals 14 residues. CDR1 MRHNA and CDR2 SNTAGT come from the germline V gene. This chain's CDR3 is CASSDGQGASGYTF. The CDR3 DNA follows: TGTGCCAGCAGTGACGGCCAGGGGGCGAGTGGCTACACCTTC.

This sequence joins TRBV12-3 or TRBV12-4 and TRBJ2-3; TRBD2 matches 16 bases. V lost 8 bases and J lost 0; bases outside the gene matches: 5. The CDR3 is made up of 17 amino acids. Here the CDR3 reads CASRPGLAGGSTDTQYF. Written as DNA, the CDR3 is TGTGCCAGCCGACCGGGACTAGCGGGAGGGAGCACAGATACGCAGTATTTT.

This chain uses TRBV6-5 with TRBJ1-1, with D tentatively TRBD1 (5 bases). Trimming cost V 2 bases and J 8 bases, with 15 bases left between them. The CDR3 contains 14 residues. The V gene's germline CDR1 is MNHEY and CDR2 SVGAGI. CDR3 loop: CASSYDGRTREAFF. Written as DNA, the CDR3 is TGTGCCAGCAGTTACGATGGCCGGACACGAGAAGCTTTCTTT.

The V gene is TRBV20-1, the J gene TRBJ2-7, with 9 bases fitting TRBD2. Germline CDR1 and CDR2: DFQATT and SNEGSKA (reference sequence). The trim removed 6 bases at V and 2 bases at J, leaving 5 bases unmatched. The CDR3 totals 13 residues. The CDR3 protein is CSACSGGTYEQYF. DNA of the CDR3: TGCAGTGCATGTAGCGGGGGTACCTACGAGCAGTACTTC.

This clonotype came up a few times. The genes are TRBV6-1 and TRBJ1-6, with a tentative D call TRBD1 (5 bases). V shed 7 bases and J shed 5 bases, with 15 bases lying between them. This CDR3 is built from 15 residues. Germline V lookup: CDR1 MNHNS, CDR2 SASEGT. Written as DNA, the CDR3 is TGTGCCAGCACCCTACCCCAGGGAAATAATTCACCCCTCCACTTT. This translates into CASTLPQGNNSPLHF.

V gene TRBV5-5 combines with J gene TRBJ1-6; weak D call: TRBD1 (5 bases). Germline assignment: CDR1 SGHKS and CDR2 YYEKEE (reference sequence). The ends were cut back, 4 bases at V and 6 bases at J, with 14 bases in the middle. The CDR3 has 15 residues. The CDR3 DNA reads TGTGCCAGCAGCACAAACAGACAGCCTAATTCACCCCTCCACTTT. As protein: CASSTNRQPNSPLHF.

The table lists this clonotype with a count of one. The chain joins TRBV28 to TRBJ2-4; 7 nucleotides line up with TRBD2. The germline V gene encodes CDR1 MDHEN and CDR2 SYDVKM. V lost 6 bases to trimming and J lost 1 base; unmatched junction nucleotides: 6. The CDR3 has 15 residues. In DNA, the CDR3 is TGTGCCAGCAGCCGAAGCGGGGCTGCCAAAAACATTCAGTACTTC. Translated, it gives CASSRSGAAKNIQYF.

This clonotype showed up just a few times. J is TRBJ2-1 and V is TRBV10-1, with 11 positions matching TRBD2. The CDR3 sequence is 17 residues long. The V segment lost 8 bases and the J segment 0 bases; nucleotides outside the gene matches: 9. Germline V lookup: CDR1 WNHNN, CDR2 SYGVQD (reference sequence). The CDR3 DNA reads TGCGCCAGCGTAACTAGCGGGAGCCCGAGCTCCTACAATGAGCAGTTCTTC. It is translated as CASVTSGSPSSYNEQFF.

The genes are TRBV27 and TRBJ2-7, with 10 bases matching TRBD2. V lost 4 bases and J lost 5; bases outside the gene matches: 5. Germline assignment: CDR1 MNHEY and CDR2 SMNVEV (reference sequence). The CDR3 has 14 amino acids. CDR3 sequence reads: CASSYLAGVDEQYF. The DNA for the CDR3 is TGTGCCAGCAGTTACCTAGCGGGAGTCGACGAGCAGTACTTC.

V usage is TRBV20-1 and J usage is TRBJ1-1; D remains ambiguous. Germline V gene lookup returns CDR1 DFQATT and CDR2 SNEGSKA (reference sequence). The ends were cut back, 4 bases at V and 4 bases at J, with 13 bases in the middle. This CDR3 is built from 13 residues. In DNA, the CDR3 is TGCAGTGCTAATTTGCCAGGCCTCACTGAAGCTTTCTTT. Protein: CSANLPGLTEAFF.

This clonotype was observed a handful of times. This chain uses TRBV20-1 with TRBJ1-2; unclear D gene. The ends were cut back, 3 bases at V and 3 bases at J, with 2 bases in the middle. Germline CDR1 reads DFQATT; CDR2 reads SNEGSKA (reference sequence). The CDR3 spans 10 residues. The CDR3 loop is CSASYYGYTF. DNA of the CDR3: TGCAGTGCTAGTTACTATGGCTACACCTTC.

The chain uses TRBV6-2 or TRBV6-3 and TRBJ1-1; weak D call: TRBD1 (6 bases). V shed 7 bases and J shed 7 bases, with 16 bases lying between them. Germline CDR1 is MNHEY and CDR2 is SVGEGT. The CDR3 has 13 amino acids. CDR3 nucleotides: TGTGCCAGCACCCTTACAAGGGGGGTTGAAGCTTTCTTT. This gives the protein CASTLTRGVEAFF.

This chain joins TRBV27 and TRBJ2-5; maybe TRBD1 (5 bases). With 3 bases removed from V and 4 bases from J, the gap between germline ends came to 9 bases. In germline, CDR1 is MNHEY, CDR2 SMNVEV (reference sequence). The CDR3 spans 13 residues. The CDR3 reads CASSFNRRETQYF. The CDR3 coding sequence is TGTGCCAGCAGTTTTAACAGGCGAGAGACCCAGTACTTC.

This clonotype was counted a few times. The chain joins TRBV24-1 to TRBJ2-5, with TRBD1 identical over 7 bases. J lost 5 bases, V lost 6 bases, and 11 bases had no gene match. The CDR3 consists of 15 residues. Germline V lookup: CDR1 KGHDR, CDR2 SFDVKD. CDR3 sequence: CATSLSPGGLETQYF. CDR3 coding DNA: TGTGCCACCAGTCTTTCGCCAGGGGGTCTGGAGACCCAGTACTTC.

The chain couples TRBV6-2 or TRBV6-3 to TRBJ1-2; tentatively, D is TRBD1 (5 bases). Trimming took 8 bases from V and 6 from J, leaving 13 bases between them. The CDR3 is 12 residues long. Germline values: CDR1 MNHEY, CDR2 SVGEGT. The CDR3 here is CASAGGVNGYTF. The CDR3, as DNA: TGTGCCAGCGCTGGGGGGGTGAATGGCTACACCTTC.

The V call is TRBV7-8, the J call TRBJ1-1; D gene ambiguous. This CDR3 is built from 16 residues. Germline lookup yields CDR1 SGHVS and CDR2 FQNEAQ. V was trimmed by 5 bases and J by 0 bases, leaving 16 bases between them. The CDR3 DNA is TGTGCCAGCAGCCCCCAGCCACTTTCATTGAACACTGAAGCTTTCTTT. This translates into CASSPQPLSLNTEAFF.

The chain recombines TRBV7-2 with TRBJ1-2, with TRBD1 identical over 9 bases. The CDR3 extends over 16 amino acids. The germline V gene has CDR1 SGHTA and CDR2 FQGNSA. V gave up 6 bases and J gave up 2 bases; unmatched junction bases: 10. The DNA for the CDR3 is TGTGCCAGCAGTCTTGCAACCGGGACAGGGAACTATGGCTACACCTTC. Encoded protein: CASSLATGTGNYGYTF.